The entry that follows covers one T cell receptor beta chain sequence. Its target is unknown. This sample stems from a study of OX40 agonist ivuxolimab in advanced cancers. The wider study: Age averaged about 62 years (range roughly 23 to 79), and 82.7% were male. Having had anti-PD-1, anti-PD-L1 or anti-CTLA-4 therapy before was allowed, and under 50% had some.

Study-level findings and limits: No determination was made of the antigen specificity of the expanded peripheral T cells. Nonresponders, in some cases, also had low normalized T-cell clonal expansion.

Repertoires were generated with immunoSEQ multiplex PCR, while TCRdb's copy carries only in-frame clones and drops some. This sample has 70,000 to 100,000 clones; 86% occur once, and the top ten carry around 2%. The V end lost 2 bases, the J end lost 3 bases, and 5 bases lay between the germline ends. The CDR3 totals 13 residues. Germline CDR1 reads WSHSY; CDR2 reads SAAADI. This TCR was recovered from an adult with an advanced solid tumor such as melanoma, head and neck, liver or kidney cancer. The rearrangement joins TRBV10-2 to TRBJ1-5; D unclear. This specimen consisted of CD4+ or CD8+ T cells sorted from blood, obtained in a trial of the OX40 agonist ivuxolimab. CDR3 DNA sequence: TGCGCCAGCAGTGAGACGGACAATCAGCCCCAGCATTTT. Its protein is CASSETDNQPQHF.